This section outlines one T cell receptor (beta chain) sequence together with its context. The CDR3 has 17 amino acids. The data belong to a study of technical replicates of blood from a few donors. Sequencing used immunoSEQ multiplex PCR; TCRdb keeps in-frame clones, though not all of them. Here the sample spans 56,000 or so clones, 90% to 95% being singletons. The clonotype originates from a human donor in good health. Some clones in this sample may be carry-over from other donors' samples. The sequenced material came from PBMCs. The gene calls are TRBV21-1 and TRBJ2-5; no DNA check was done on the table's D call, TRBD2. TRBV21-1 is termed a pseudogene. The CDR3 region is CASSKSFRVLLQETQYF. The CDR3 nucleotides read TGTGCCAGCAGCAAGTCGTTTCGTGTCCTACTCCAAGAGACCCAGTACTTC.